A selection of T cell receptor beta chains follows, all from one sample in a study of blood T cell repertoires in COVID-19. Data came from immunoSEQ multiplex PCR; TCRdb stores just in-frame clones and leaves some out. This table holds fewer than 700,000 clones, roughly nine tenths found once. The sample consisted of peripheral blood. The receptors stem from a woman in her fifties or sixties with COVID-19, enrolled during active disease. CDR3s include the opening cysteine and the closing phenylalanine or tryptophan. D genes are given only for firm matches. Rows give clone size only sometimes, using once, few, many, or a class for an expanded clone.

TRBJ1-6 | TRBV2 | TRBD1 | . | TGTGCCAGCAGAGAGGGGACAGCGAATTCACCCCTCCACTTT | CASREGTANSPLHF
TRBJ1-1 | TRBV6-5 | TRBD1 | . | TGTGCCACCGTGACAGGGTGGGTCACTGAAGCTTTCTTT | CATVTGWVTEAFF
TRBJ1-1 | TRBV27 | TRBD1 | . | TGTGCCAGCTACCAAGGGGGCGGTGAAGCTTTCTTT | CASYQGGGEAFF
TRBJ1-2 | TRBV15 | TRBD1 | . | TGTGCCACCAGCAGTGGACAGGGTTGGTACTATGGCTACACCTTC | CATSSGQGWYYGYTF
TRBJ2-1 | TRBV19 | TRBD2 | . | TGTGCCAGTAGTATTCCCAGCGGGGGCCACAATGAGCAGTTCTTC | CASSIPSGGHNEQFF
TRBJ2-3 | TRBV2 | TRBD2 | . | TGTGCCAGCAGCCTGACTAGCGGGGGGGGTACAGATACGCAGTATTTT | CASSLTSGGGTDTQYF
TRBJ1-1 | TRBV6-5 | . | . | TGTGCCAGCAGTTACTCCACGGGGGACACTGAAGCTTTCTTT | CASSYSTGDTEAFF
TRBJ2-3 | TRBV27 | . | . | TGTGCCAGCAGTTTCTCAGGGGCCGGAGATACGCAGTATTTT | CASSFSGAGDTQYF
TRBJ2-7 | TRBV6-6 | . | . | TGTGCCAGCACCCCTCGCGGCTCTGAGTACGAGCAGTACTTC | CASTPRGSEYEQYF
TRBJ2-7 | TRBV6-6 | . | . | TGTGCCAGCTTATCCCCGACGAGGAGCTCCTACGAGCAGTACTTC | CASLSPTRSSYEQYF
TRBJ1-6 | TRBV4-1 | . | . | TGCGCCAGCAGCCAGGGGGGGGATCCCCTCCACTTT | CASSQGGDPLHF
TRBJ2-1 | TRBV29-1 | TRBD1 | . | TGCAGCGTTGATCGGGACAGGGCGTACAATGAGCAGTTCTTC | CSVDRDRAYNEQFF
TRBJ1-2 | TRBV6-5 | TRBD1 | . | TGTGCCAGCAGGGGGACAGGGTACTATGGCTACACCTTC | CASRGTGYYGYTF
TRBJ1-4 | TRBV5-1 | TRBD1 | . | TGCGCCAGCAGCCCGGGGACAGTTCCAAATGAAAAACTGTTTTTT | CASSPGTVPNEKLFF
TRBJ1-2 | TRBV3-1/TRBV3-2 | . | . | TGTGCCAGCAGCCAAGATCTCCAGGGCACCAACTATGGCTACACCTTC | CASSQDLQGTNYGYTF
TRBJ1-1 | TRBV19 | . | . | TGTGCCAGTCCCCCAGGCGGGGGGGATTGGACTGAAGCTTTCTTT | CASPPGGGDWTEAFF
TRBJ2-7 | TRBV2 | TRBD1 | once | TGTGCCAGCAGTGGTCGACAGGGGGCCTACGAGCAGTACTTC | CASSGRQGAYEQYF
TRBJ2-5 | TRBV12-3/TRBV12-4 | . | . | TGTGCCAGCAGTTCAACCGGAGAGACCCAGTACTTC | CASSSTGETQYF
TRBJ1-2 | TRBV15 | . | . | TGTGCCACCAGCACACACAAGAGAGGCGGGGCAGGTGACATCTATGGCTACACCTTC | CATSTHKRGGAGDIYGYTF
TRBJ2-3 | TRBV7-7 | TRBD1 | . | TGTGCCAGCAGCCTACGGACAGGAACAGATACGCAGTATTTT | CASSLRTGTDTQYF
TRBJ1-1 | TRBV6-5 | TRBD1 | few | TGTGCCAGCAGTCCGGACAGGGACACTGAAGCTTTCTTT | CASSPDRDTEAFF
TRBJ2-7 | TRBV3-1/TRBV3-2 | TRBD1 | . | TGTGCCAGCAGCCAAGCACAGGGGCCCTACGAGCAGTACTTC | CASSQAQGPYEQYF
TRBJ2-1 | TRBV27 | TRBD1 | . | TGTGCCAGCAACTTACAGGGGGGCTACAATGAGCAGTTCTTC | CASNLQGGYNEQFF
TRBJ2-1 | TRBV6-5 | TRBD1 | . | TGTGCCAGCGGTTACAGGGGCAATGAGCAGTTCTTC | CASGYRGNEQFF
TRBJ1-1 | TRBV6-5 | . | once | TGTGCCAGCAGTTCTAACACTGAAGCTTTCTTT | CASSSNTEAFF
TRBJ2-7 | TRBV7-8 | TRBD1 | . | TGTGCCAGCAGCCTCGGGACAGGGGTCTACGAGCAGTACTTC | CASSLGTGVYEQYF
TRBJ2-7 | TRBV5-1 | TRBD1 | . | TGCGCCAGCAGCGGGGGACAGGATCGCGAGCAGTACTTC | CASSGGQDREQYF
TRBJ2-7 | TRBV19 | TRBD2 | . | TGTGCCAGTAGGAGCGGGGCGGATCGGCCTTACGAGCAGTACTTC | CASRSGADRPYEQYF
TRBJ2-5 | TRBV19 | . | . | TGTGCCAGTAGTTTCGACAGGTCCCAAGAGACCCAGTACTTC | CASSFDRSQETQYF
TRBJ2-1 | TRBV30 | . | once | TGTGCCTGGAGGCCCGACAGTCAACCCTCGGATGAGCAGTTCTTC | CAWRPDSQPSDEQFF
TRBJ2-1 | TRBV10-2 | TRBD2 | . | TGCGCCAGCAGTGAGTCCCTAGCGGGGGACCTATTCACCTACAATGAGCAGTTCTTC | CASSESLAGDLFTYNEQFF
TRBJ1-2 | TRBV19 | . | . | TGTGCCAGTAGTATAGATCCGAGCCGCGGGCGTGCTGGCTACACCTTC | CASSIDPSRGRAGYTF
TRBJ1-3 | TRBV29-1 | . | . | TGCAGCGTTGAAAAGGAGGGAAACACCATATATTTT | CSVEKEGNTIYF
TRBJ2-7 | TRBV5-4 | . | . | TGTGCCAGCAGCGAGGGAGCAGGGGTAGGCGAGCAGTACTTC | CASSEGAGVGEQYF
TRBJ2-3 | TRBV4-1 | TRBD1 | . | TGCGCCAGCAGCCATCCGGACAGGACGAATACGCAGTATTTT | CASSHPDRTNTQYF
TRBJ1-4 | TRBV14 | TRBD1 | . | TGTGCCAGCAGCCAAGTGACAGGGGCTGAAAAACTGTTTTTT | CASSQVTGAEKLFF
TRBJ2-3 | TRBV6-5 | . | few | TGTGCCAGCACGTTCTCGGATACGCAGTATTTT | CASTFSDTQYF
TRBJ1-1 | TRBV30 | . | . | TGTGCCTCTAATCTTGGTATAGAGACTGAAGCTTTCTTT | CASNLGIETEAFF
TRBJ2-7 | TRBV30 | . | once | TGTGCCGGCCTTCATTGGGCAGGGAAGAACTACGAGCAGTACTTC | CAGLHWAGKNYEQYF
TRBJ2-7 | TRBV28 | TRBD2 | . | TGTGCCAGCAACCCAGCGGGGGAGTCCTACGAGCAGTACTTC | CASNPAGESYEQYF